One and the same sample provided the 27 T cell receptor beta chains below, sequenced in a study of blood T cell repertoires in COVID-19 (dated by TCRdb to 2018 to 2020). Libraries were prepared through the immunoSEQ multiplex PCR assay. The source is immuneACCESS, and TCRdb retained only in-frame sequences with V and J called. Part of the clones is not carried over; for the studies checked, unresolved V genes explain less than half of this, and the remainder is unexplained. This sample comprises about 140,000 clones, 65% to 80% of them detected only once. The leading ten clones occupy roughly 13% of the sample. Sequencing used peripheral blood. These receptors were obtained from a man older than 75 with acute or convalescent COVID-19.

The chain joins TRBV18 to TRBJ2-7; D might be TRBD2 (6 bases). CDR3 length equals 15 residues. CDR1 KGHSH and CDR2 LQKENI come from the germline V gene. Trimming left V 6 bases short and J 0 bases short, with 15 bases between. The DNA for the CDR3 is TGTGCCAGCTCTCCTATGGCGGGGTACTCCTACGAGCAGTACTTC. Translation gives CASSPMAGYSYEQYF.

The V call is TRBV24-1, the J call TRBJ2-2, with D possibly being TRBD1 (6 bases). CDR1 is KGHDR, CDR2 SFDVKD, per germline. V lost 8 bases to trimming and J lost 3 bases, with 12 bases between them. This CDR3 contains 14 residues. The CDR3 reads CATTPAGDTGELFF. CDR3 coding DNA: TGTGCCACCACTCCGGCAGGGGACACCGGGGAGCTGTTTTTT.

The chain combines TRBV5-5 with TRBJ2-2; a weak D match, TRBD1 (6 bases). The CDR3 length is 15 residues. The V and J ends lost 3 bases and 5 bases respectively, with 14 bases between them. CDR1 and CDR2 from the germline V gene are SGHKS and YYEKEE (reference sequence). CDR3 nucleotides: TGTGCCAGCAGCTCCACAGGGTCTTGGACCGGGGAGCTGTTTTTT. It is translated as CASSSTGSWTGELFF. Supplemented by reference TRBV5-5 and TRBJ2-2, the full variable domain reads DAGVTQSPTHLIKTRGQQVTLRCSPISGHKSVSWYQQVLGQGPQFIFQYYEKEERGRGNFPDRFSARQFPNYSSELNVNALLLGDSALYLCASSSTGSWTGELFFGEGSRLTVL.

The rearrangement joins TRBV5-1 to TRBJ1-1, with 8 bases matching TRBD1. Germline V lookup: CDR1 SGHRS, CDR2 YFSETQ. The CDR3 runs 16 residues. The V gene end was trimmed by 2 bases and the J gene end by 5 bases; junction bases not matched to a gene: 11. The CDR3 loop reads CASSFQAGGRGTEAFF. The CDR3 DNA reads TGCGCCAGCAGCTTCCAGGCAGGGGGCAGGGGGACTGAAGCTTTCTTT.

Here the CDR3 reads CASSSGQGGGTDTQYF. The CDR3 DNA sequence: TGTGCCAGCAGCTCAGGACAGGGTGGTGGCACAGATACGCAGTATTTT. The V and J genes are TRBV7-9 and TRBJ2-3, with 8 positions matching TRBD1. The germline V gene has CDR1 SEHNR and CDR2 FQNEAQ (reference sequence). With V trimmed by 4 bases and J by 1 base, 7 bases remained unmatched. The CDR3 runs 16 residues.

This clone was seen only a few times. The chain recombines TRBV5-1 with TRBJ1-2, with D tentatively TRBD1 (6 bases). CDR1 is SGHRS, CDR2 YFSETQ, per germline. Between the trimmed V and J ends, which lost 4 bases and 2 bases, there was a span of 21 bases. This CDR3 has 17 amino acids. The CDR3 DNA reads TGCGCCAGCAGCCCCCGGCCCGGACAGATCGGGAACTATGGCTACACCTTC. Translating it yields CASSPRPGQIGNYGYTF.

The gene calls are TRBV5-1 and TRBJ2-3; weak D call: TRBD2 (6 bases). Germline loops: CDR1 SGHRS, CDR2 YFSETQ. CDR3 length: 14 residues. Between the trimmed V and J ends, which lost 5 bases and 3 bases, there was a span of 13 bases. Here the CDR3 reads CASRSGEWTDTQYF. DNA for the CDR3: TGCGCCAGCAGATCGGGGGAATGGACAGATACGCAGTATTTT.

This sequence joins TRBV19 and TRBJ1-2, with TRBD1 identical over 9 bases. The CDR3 consists of 15 residues. Germline V lookup: CDR1 LNHDA, CDR2 SQIVND (reference sequence). V lost 4 bases, J lost 3 bases, and 6 bases stayed unmatched. The CDR3 nucleotides are TGTGCCAGTAGTACCACAGGGGGCGGGTACTATGGCTACACCTTC. Its protein is CASSTTGGGYYGYTF.

The chain combines TRBV5-4 with TRBJ1-6; D is undetermined. Germline CDR1 and CDR2: SGHNT and YYREEE (reference sequence). V lost 4 bases to trimming and J lost 3 bases, with 8 bases between them. The CDR3 has 14 amino acids. CDR3 DNA sequence: TGTGCCAGCAGCATAGACAACTATAATTCACCCCTCCACTTT. Protein sequence: CASSIDNYNSPLHF.

This clone was found once. The chain uses TRBV6-5 and TRBJ1-4; 9 bases match TRBD1. CDR3 length: 14 residues. V lost 7 bases and J lost 7; bases outside the gene matches: 7. The germline V gene has CDR1 MNHEY and CDR2 SVGAGI. The CDR3 sequence is CASNEQGASEKLFF. The CDR3 DNA sequence: TGTGCCAGCAACGAACAGGGGGCAAGTGAAAAACTGTTTTTT.

The rearrangement joins TRBV19 to TRBJ1-1; D might be TRBD1 (5 bases). CDR1 and CDR2 from the germline V gene are LNHDA and SQIVND (reference sequence). This CDR3 is built from 15 residues. V lost 5 bases and J 2 bases, leaving 15 bases between the germline ends. The CDR3 reads CASSVLRAANTEAFF. The CDR3 DNA is TGTGCCAGTAGTGTTCTCAGGGCTGCAAACACTGAAGCTTTCTTT. Together with reference TRBV19 and TRBJ1-1, the CDR3 gives the full variable domain: DGGITQSPKYLFRKEGQNVTLSCEQNLNHDAMYWYRQDPGQGLRLIYYSQIVNDFQKGDIAEGYSVSREKKESFPLTVTSAQKNPTAFYLCASSVLRAANTEAFFGQGTRLTVV.

This sequence joins TRBV4-3 and TRBJ2-3; 7 bases agree with TRBD2. V trimming: 0 bases; J trimming: 2 bases; junction bases outside the gene matches: 5. This CDR3 has 16 amino acids. CDR1 is LGHNA, CDR2 YSLEER, per germline. CDR3 nucleotides: TGCGCCAGCAGCCAAGAGGAGCGGGGCCTCACAGATACGCAGTATTTT. Amino acid sequence: CASSQEERGLTDTQYF.

The chain combines TRBV28 with TRBJ1-1; D is perhaps TRBD1 (6 bases). The CDR3 runs to 13 residues. Trimming took off 6 bases at V and 10 bases at J, with 18 bases between the two ends. In germline, CDR1 is MDHEN, CDR2 SYDVKM. The CDR3 bases are TGTGCCAGCAGCCTGGGGACACTCGATGCAGCTTTCTTT. Encoded protein: CASSLGTLDAAFF.

The chain carries TRBV11-3 and TRBJ2-3; TRBD2 is a possible D gene (6 bases). Per germline, CDR1 SGHNT and CDR2 YENEEA. V was shortened by 5 bases and J by 2 bases, with 11 bases between the two germline ends. This CDR3 spans 14 amino acids. In nucleotides, the CDR3 is TGTGCCAGCAGCCCACGGGGGTTCACAGATACGCAGTATTTT. Its protein is CASSPRGFTDTQYF.

This clone has just one count. The chain has TRBV21-1 and TRBJ2-3; the DNA was not compared with TRBD2, the D call given in the table. TRBV21-1 is termed a pseudogene. The CDR3 is 19 residues long. The DNA of the CDR3 is TGTGCCAGCAGCAAAGACCCCTTCTGGGCGGGGGGCTTCACAGATACGCAGTATTTT. Its translation is CASSKDPFWAGGFTDTQYF.

The chain carries TRBV11-2 and TRBJ2-5, with 10 bases that match TRBD1. Germline V CDR1 and CDR2: SGHAT, FQNNGV. V shed 5 bases and J 7 bases; nucleotides not matched to a gene: 13. The length of the CDR3 is 16 residues. CDR3 coding DNA: TGTGCCAGCAGCGTCTACCCCGGGACAGGGGTTGTGACCCAGTACTTC. Its protein product is CASSVYPGTGVVTQYF.

The genes are TRBV27 and TRBJ1-5, with TRBD1 matching over 9 bases. The V and J ends lost 5 bases and 0 bases, in that order; junction bases with no gene match: 5. This CDR3 region has 16 residues. Germline assignment: CDR1 MNHEY and CDR2 SMNVEV (reference sequence). CDR3 protein: CASSPGTGYSNQPQHF. Here the CDR3 DNA reads TGTGCCAGCAGTCCGGGGACAGGGTATAGCAATCAGCCCCAGCATTTT.

The gene calls are TRBV18 and TRBJ2-7, with 7 positions matching TRBD1. The CDR3 spans 13 residues. With V trimmed by 3 bases and J by 7 bases, 6 bases remained unmatched. Germline V CDR1 and CDR2: KGHSH, LQKENI. The CDR3 coding sequence is TGTGCCAGCTCACCCAGACAGGGTGGGGAGCAGTACTTC. This codes for CASSPRQGGEQYF.

The V and J genes are TRBV7-9 and TRBJ2-1; TRBD2 might be the D (5 bases). Germline loops: CDR1 SEHNR, CDR2 FQNEAQ (reference sequence). This CDR3 contains 11 residues. Trimming left V 7 bases short and J 8 bases short, with 9 bases between. CDR3 in amino acids: CASMRVDEQFF. CDR3 in DNA: TGTGCCAGCATGAGGGTGGATGAGCAGTTCTTC.

This chain connects TRBV7-2 to TRBJ2-3, with D possibly being TRBD1 (6 bases). The CDR3 contains 15 residues. Germline V gene data show CDR1 as SGHTA and CDR2 as FQGNSA. V lost 1 base and J lost 7, with 15 bases in between. The CDR3 DNA is TGTGCCAGCAGCTTAGGGGTGGCTCAGGGGAATACGCAGTATTTT. Its translation is CASSLGVAQGNTQYF.

The chain recombines TRBV6-5 with TRBJ1-5; tentatively, D is TRBD1 (5 bases). Germline V gives CDR1 MNHEY, CDR2 SVGAGI. The CDR3 loop spans 15 amino acids. Trimming took off 7 bases at V and 1 base at J, with 14 bases between the two ends. The DNA of the CDR3 is TGTGCCAGCACCTCCTCGGGGGGGAGCAATCAGCCCCAGCATTTT. It codes for CASTSSGGSNQPQHF.

This chain uses TRBV10-3 with TRBJ1-6; maybe TRBD1 (6 bases). V gave up 2 bases and J gave up 9 bases, with 14 bases separating them. CDR1 is ENHRY and CDR2 is SYGVKD in the germline V gene. The CDR3 totals 15 residues. Written as DNA, the CDR3 is TGTGCCATCAGTGAGCAGGGGATCTTTGGTTCACCCCTCCACTTT. Its protein product is CAISEQGIFGSPLHF.

V gene TRBV7-3 combines with J gene TRBJ1-3; TRBD1 is a possible D gene (5 bases). The CDR3 sequence is 15 residues long. In germline, CDR1 is SGHTA, CDR2 FQGTGA. Trimming took 5 bases from V and 2 from J, leaving 13 bases between them. In DNA, the CDR3 is TGTGCCAGCAGCCAGCATTTAGGGGCTGGAAACACCATATATTTT. Translated: CASSQHLGAGNTIYF.

This clone was detected a few times. V gene TRBV5-1 combines with J gene TRBJ2-7; the match to TRBD1 covers 7 bases. Germline V gene sequence: CDR1 SGHRS, CDR2 YFSETQ. The CDR3 sequence is 14 residues long. V gave up 3 bases and J gave up 6 bases; unmatched junction bases: 9. In nucleotides, the CDR3 is TGCGCCAGCAGCTGGGGTGACAGGGTAGGCGAGCAGTACTTC. Translating gives CASSWGDRVGEQYF. The variable domain in full, with the rest retrieved from reference TRBV5-1 and TRBJ2-7, is KAGVTQTPRYLIKTRGQQVTLSCSPISGHRSVSWYQQTPGQGLQFLFEYFSETQRNKGNFPGRFSGRQFSNSRSEMNVSTLELGDSALYLCASSWGDRVGEQYFGPGTRLTVT.

The chain recombines TRBV11-2 with TRBJ2-4; TRBD1 might be the D (5 bases). Germline CDR1 reads SGHAT; CDR2 reads FQNNGV. The CDR3 totals 14 residues. V was cut by 0 bases and J by 4 bases, with 7 bases left in between. The CDR3 DNA is TGTGCCAGCAGCTTAGATAGGGGAAAAAACATTCAGTACTTC. Translated: CASSLDRGKNIQYF.

The chain combines TRBV3-1 (or the pseudogene TRBV3-2) with TRBJ1-1; 9 bases are a match to TRBD1. Germline V lookup: CDR1 LGHDT, CDR2 YNNKEL (reference sequence). CDR3 size: 14 residues. V dropped 4 bases and J dropped 7; count of bases not matched to a gene: 7. CDR3 region: CASSLHEGQGEAFF. CDR3 DNA sequence: TGTGCCAGCAGCCTACATGAGGGACAGGGTGAAGCTTTCTTT.

This clone was recorded a few times. The CDR3 region has the DNA TGTGCCACCAGCAGTACGGATGAAAAACTGTTTTTT. It codes for CATSSTDEKLFF. This rearrangement joins TRBV15 to TRBJ1-4; D gene ambiguous. CDR3 length equals 12 residues. Deletions cut 3 bases from V and 6 bases from J, with 5 bases between. CDR1 and CDR2 (germline): LNHNV, YYDKDF (reference sequence).